This is a list of T cell receptor beta chains from one sample in a study of blood T cell repertoires in COVID-19. Clones were read by immunoSEQ multiplex PCR, and TCRdb kept only the in-frame ones, dropping some. The data hold a few hundred thousand clones, with 88% observed a single time. Source material: peripheral blood. The receptor source for this set is a woman in her twenties or thirties with COVID-19, enrolled during active disease. Each CDR3 is given with its conserved first and last residue. A D gene is named only where the DNA matches it firmly. Rows give clone size only sometimes, using once, few, many, or a class for an expanded clone.

>TRBV2|TRBD2|NA|TRBJ2-2
TGTGCCAGCGGATTTCTAGCGGGAGTCCCCGGGGAGCTGTTTTTT
CASGFLAGVPGELFF
>TRBV21-1|NA|once|TRBJ1-1
TGTGCCAGCAGCAAAATTAACTCTGAAGCTTTCTTT
CASSKINSEAFF
>TRBV30|NA|few|TRBJ1-5
TGTGCCTGGAGTGTAGTGGATGCGGATCAGCCCCAGCATTTT
CAWSVVDADQPQHF
>TRBV7-9|NA|few|TRBJ1-6
TGTGCCAGCAGCTTAGATCTCGGTTTCTCCTATAATTCACCCCTCCACTTT
CASSLDLGFSYNSPLHF
>TRBV7-6|TRBD1|NA|TRBJ2-2
TGTGCCAGCAGCTTAGGTCTCCGGACAGGGTACACCGGGGAGCTGTTTTTT
CASSLGLRTGYTGELFF
>TRBV2|TRBD1|NA|TRBJ2-2
TGTGCCAGCCGGGAGCAGGGGGCTCCCACCGGGGAGCTGTTTTTT
CASREQGAPTGELFF
>TRBV20-1|NA|NA|TRBJ1-1
TGCAGTGCTAGTTGGGCAGGCCTCGACACTGAAGCTTTCTTT
CSASWAGLDTEAFF
>TRBV1|NA|NA|TRBJ1-1
TGCACCAGCAGCCAAGGCAGGACAGAGCCATTGAACACTGAAGCTTTCTTT
CTSSQGRTEPLNTEAFF
>TRBV4-3|NA|NA|TRBJ1-4
TGCGCCAGCAGCCGAGAAAGACATACAAATGAAAAACTGTTTTTT
CASSRERHTNEKLFF
>TRBV9|NA|few|TRBJ1-3
TGTGCCAGCAGCGAACAGGGTGGAAACACCATATATTTT
CASSEQGGNTIYF
>TRBV5-8|NA|NA|TRBJ1-2
TGTGCCAGCAGCTTTGAGGGGAGGGGATATGGCTACACCTTC
CASSFEGRGYGYTF
>TRBV28|NA|NA|TRBJ1-1
TGTGCCAGCACCTCGACGGGGAACACTGAAGCTTTCTTT
CASTSTGNTEAFF
>TRBV28|NA|NA|TRBJ2-4
TGTGCCAGCGGAGAACGCAAAAACATTCAGTACTTC
CASGERKNIQYF
>TRBV11-2|TRBD2|NA|TRBJ2-1
TGTGCCAGCAGCTTACGACTAGCGGGGAGGGGATACAATGAGCAGTTCTTC
CASSLRLAGRGYNEQFF
>TRBV12-5|TRBD1|NA|TRBJ2-3
TGTGCTAGTGGTTTGGTACGGACAGGGCTCACAGATACGCAGTATTTT
CASGLVRTGLTDTQYF
>TRBV5-1|NA|NA|TRBJ1-1
TGCGCCAGCAGCCCCTTTGGGGGAGGCACTGAAGCTTTCTTT
CASSPFGGGTEAFF
>TRBV9|TRBD2|NA|TRBJ2-5
TGTGCCAGCAGCGTAGCGGGGGGGTCGACCCAGTACTTC
CASSVAGGSTQYF
>TRBV19|TRBD1|NA|TRBJ1-2
TGTGCCAGTAGCACGATACCCCAACAGGGGCGCTACACCTTC
CASSTIPQQGRYTF
>TRBV21-1|NA|NA|TRBJ2-6
TGTGCCAGCAGCAAACCGGAGACAGGGGTGTCTGGGGCCAACGTCCTGACTTTC
CASSKPETGVSGANVLTF
>TRBV19|TRBD2|NA|TRBJ2-3
TGTGCCAGTAGACTAGCGGGAGGGGGAGATACGCAGTATTTT
CASRLAGGGDTQYF
>TRBV29-1|NA|NA|TRBJ1-4
TGCAGCGTTATCTCGGGTGAAAAACTGTTTTTT
CSVISGEKLFF
>TRBV3-1/TRBV3-2|NA|NA|TRBJ2-1
TGTGCCAGCAGCCAAGGGAGCCAGCGCGAGCAGTTCTTC
CASSQGSQREQFF
>TRBV30|NA|NA|TRBJ1-4
TGTGCCTGGAGTGGCGGGATCAGAGGCGAAAAACTGTTTTTT
CAWSGGIRGEKLFF
>TRBV5-4|NA|NA|TRBJ2-5
TGTGCCAGCAGCTCTCCCGCTCCGGGACAAGAGACCCAGTACTTC
CASSSPAPGQETQYF
>TRBV5-4|TRBD2|once|TRBJ2-5
TGTGCCAGCAGCTGGGGGCCTGGGGAGCGGGAGGCCCAAGAGACCCAGTACTTC
CASSWGPGEREAQETQYF
>TRBV2|NA|NA|TRBJ2-1
TGTGCCAGCACTAACTACAATGAGCAGTTCTTC
CASTNYNEQFF
>TRBV5-1|TRBD1|NA|TRBJ1-1
TGCGCCAGCAGCTTAAAGGGGGCCACTGAAGCTTTCTTT
CASSLKGATEAFF
>TRBV5-1|NA|NA|TRBJ1-3
TGCGCCAGCAGCTCAGGATTACAGGGTTCTGGAAACACCATATATTTT
CASSSGLQGSGNTIYF
>TRBV6-6|NA|NA|TRBJ1-2
TGTGCCAGCAGTTCCGAAGCGGGGACTAACTTC
CASSSEAGTNF
>TRBV30|NA|NA|TRBJ2-6
TGTGCCTCCCTTGGCGGTTACTCTGGGGCCAACGTCCTGACTTTC
CASLGGYSGANVLTF
>TRBV10-3|TRBD2|NA|TRBJ2-5
TGTGCCATCAGTGAACATACTAGCGGGAGGGCCGGGGAGACCCAGTACTTC
CAISEHTSGRAGETQYF
>TRBV2|TRBD1|NA|TRBJ1-6
TGTGCCAGCAGTTCTATGACAGGGCAGTCACCCCTCCACTTT
CASSSMTGQSPLHF
>TRBV13|NA|NA|TRBJ1-2
TGTGCCAGCAGACCAGGAAGGGGGGGATATGGCTACACCTTC
CASRPGRGGYGYTF
>TRBV7-9|NA|NA|TRBJ1-2
TGTGCCAGCAGCCTCGGGGGAGGCTACACCTTC
CASSLGGGYTF
>TRBV6-5|TRBD1|NA|TRBJ1-1
TGTGCCAGCAGACTTGACAGGGGGGGAACTGAAGCTTTCTTT
CASRLDRGGTEAFF
>TRBV2|TRBD1|NA|TRBJ1-1
TGTGCCAGCAGTGGGGACAGGGGTGGCACTGAAGCTTTCTTT
CASSGDRGGTEAFF
>TRBV18|TRBD1|NA|TRBJ1-5
TGTGCCAGCTCCCAAGGGACAGGGGATTTGGGCAATCAGCCCCAGCATTTT
CASSQGTGDLGNQPQHF
>TRBV14|TRBD1|NA|TRBJ1-5
TGTGCCAGCAGCCAGGACAGGGGGGTCCAGCATTTT
CASSQDRGVQHF
>TRBV4-1|TRBD1|once|TRBJ2-7
TGCGCCAGCAGCCAATTATCAGGACAGGGCTACGAGCAGTACTTC
CASSQLSGQGYEQYF
>TRBV7-2|NA|NA|TRBJ2-1
TGTGCCAGCAGCTTAGCGCAAGGGGTATACAATGAGCAGTTCTTC
CASSLAQGVYNEQFF
>TRBV19|TRBD2|NA|TRBJ2-7
TGTGCCAGTAGTCCACCTTCCGGGACTAGCGGGGACTCCTACGAGCAGTACTTC
CASSPPSGTSGDSYEQYF
>TRBV28|NA|NA|TRBJ1-6
TGTGCCAGCAGTTTATGGGACACCTCTAATTCACCCCTCCACTTT
CASSLWDTSNSPLHF
>TRBV10-3|TRBD2|NA|TRBJ2-7
TGTGCCATCAGTGATTTCGGACTAGCGGGAGATGAGCAGTACTTC
CAISDFGLAGDEQYF
>TRBV19|TRBD2|NA|TRBJ2-1
TGTGCCAGTAGTAGAGACTTAGCGGGAGGGCCAAGGGATGAGCAGTTCTTC
CASSRDLAGGPRDEQFF
>TRBV2|TRBD1|NA|TRBJ1-1
TGTGCCAGCGTAATAGGACAGGGGCTTGAAGCTTTCTTT
CASVIGQGLEAFF
>TRBV28|TRBD1|NA|TRBJ1-2
TGTGCCAGCAGCCGACAGGGGGCTGGAGGCTACACCTTC
CASSRQGAGGYTF
>TRBV4-1|TRBD1|NA|TRBJ1-2
TGCGCCAGCAGAGGGACAGGTGGGGGCTACACCTTC
CASRGTGGGYTF
>TRBV28|NA|NA|TRBJ2-7
TGTGCCAGCAGAACGGGTCGCAACGAGCAGTACTTC
CASRTGRNEQYF
>TRBV10-2|NA|once|TRBJ2-5
TGCGCCAGCTTTTATCAAGAGACCCAGTACTTC
CASFYQETQYF
>TRBV30|TRBD2|NA|TRBJ2-5
TGTGCCCGAACTGGACTAGCGGGATCCCAGGAGATCCAGTACTTC
CARTGLAGSQEIQYF
>TRBV6-5|TRBD1|NA|TRBJ2-2
TGTGCCAGCACCCTGACAGGGGGTAACACCGGGGAGCTGTTTTTT
CASTLTGGNTGELFF
>TRBV2|NA|NA|TRBJ2-7
TGTGCCAGCAGTGAAGGCCTACCCCCCTACGAGCAGTACTTC
CASSEGLPPYEQYF
>TRBV10-1|NA|few|TRBJ2-5
TGCGCCAGCAGTGATTCCCTCGTCGGGGAGACCCAGTACTTC
CASSDSLVGETQYF
>TRBV7-2|TRBD1|NA|TRBJ2-7
TGTGCCAGCAGCTTCCGGGACAGAACCTACGAGCAGTACTTC
CASSFRDRTYEQYF
>TRBV18|TRBD2|NA|TRBJ2-5
TGTGCCAGCTCACCGCCTAGCGGGATACAAGAGACCCAGTACTTC
CASSPPSGIQETQYF
>TRBV2|NA|NA|TRBJ1-6
TGTGCCAGCAGTGGCAGGATAGGAAATTCACCCCTCCACTTT
CASSGRIGNSPLHF
>TRBV30|NA|NA|TRBJ1-6
TGTGCCTGGAGTACCAAGGGGTCCTATAATTCACCCCTCCACTTT
CAWSTKGSYNSPLHF
>TRBV27|TRBD2|NA|TRBJ2-7
TGTGCCAGCAGTTTTTGGCCCGGGGGGTTTGAGCAGTACTTC
CASSFWPGGFEQYF
>TRBV5-1|NA|NA|TRBJ1-1
TGCGCCAGCAGCTTGTTTCTCGCGACTGAAGCTTTCTTT
CASSLFLATEAFF